Listed below are T cell receptor beta chains from one sample, sequenced in a study of cytomegalovirus exposure and HLA in healthy donors. Only in-frame clones appear in the TCRdb table, and some are missing; sequencing was by immunoSEQ multiplex PCR. The table lists roughly 230,000 clones, around 78% of them singletons, with roughly 0.45% in the top ten. What was sequenced was PBMCs. These receptors were obtained from a boy aged 10-17 years in good health and CMV-seronegative. Each CDR3 is given with its conserved first and last residue. Each record gives: CDR3 length, clone size, J gene, D gene, V gene, CDR3 protein, CDR3 DNA. The D gene is left open where the match is weak. The size field is filled for only some rows; it gives once, few, many or a size class.

19 - TRBJ1-1 TRBD1 TRBV30 CAWSVNRGGEFRMNTEAFF TGTGCCTGGAGTGTAAATCGAGGGGGCGAGTTCCGGATGAACACTGAAGCTTTCTTT
13 - TRBJ2-5 TRBD2 TRBV2 CASRAGPPETQYF TGTGCCAGCAGAGCGGGACCCCCAGAGACCCAGTACTTC
15 - TRBJ2-7 - TRBV25-1 CASSATGTRGYEQYF TGTGCCAGCAGTGCCACCGGGACAAGAGGGTACGAGCAGTACTTC
14 few TRBJ1-6 - TRBV30 CAWRLQGFNSPLHF TGTGCCTGGAGGCTACAGGGATTTAATTCACCCCTCCACTTT
15 - TRBJ2-3 TRBD1 TRBV27 CASSLRTGSPDTQYF TGTGCCAGCAGCCTAAGGACAGGATCCCCAGATACGCAGTATTTT
13 - TRBJ2-7 TRBD1 TRBV10-3 CAARTGSSYEQYF TGTGCCGCACGGACAGGTAGCTCCTACGAGCAGTACTTC
14 - TRBJ2-5 TRBD2 TRBV7-9 CASSPGTTQETQYF TGTGCCAGCAGTCCCGGGACTACGCAAGAGACCCAGTACTTC
16 - TRBJ2-5 TRBD1 TRBV5-1 CASSSDRAGGSETQYF TGCGCCAGCAGCTCCGACAGGGCAGGAGGATCAGAGACCCAGTACTTC
16 once TRBJ2-5 TRBD2 TRBV11-2 CASSSDQAGGGETQYF TGTGCCAGCAGCTCGGATCAAGCGGGAGGGGGAGAGACCCAGTACTTC
19 - TRBJ1-5 - TRBV21-1 CASSKCDSTSYHNNQPQHF TGTGCCAGCAGCAAATGCGACAGCACCTCATATCATAACAATCAGCCCCAGCATTTT
18 - TRBJ1-4 - TRBV5-5 CASSPPGYTPSTNEKLFF TGTGCCAGCAGCCCGCCGGGTTACACCCCTTCCACTAATGAAAAACTGTTTTTT
15 - TRBJ2-1 TRBD2 TRBV7-3 CASSLLAGGLNEQFF TGTGCCAGCAGCTTATTAGCGGGGGGGCTCAATGAGCAGTTCTTC
15 - TRBJ2-7 TRBD1 TRBV5-1 CASRIGTGGSYEQYF TGCGCCAGCAGGATCGGGACAGGGGGGTCCTACGAGCAGTACTTC
16 - TRBJ1-6 TRBD1 TRBV5-1 CASSTGGDRGNSPLHF TGCGCCAGCTCTACTGGGGGGGACAGGGGCAATTCACCCCTCCACTTT
13 - TRBJ1-3 - TRBV7-2 CASSLYTGNTIYF TGTGCCAGCAGCTTATATACTGGAAACACCATATATTTT
15 - TRBJ1-2 TRBD1 TRBV10-3 CAISDETQGADGYTF TGTGCCATCAGTGACGAAACACAGGGGGCGGATGGCTACACCTTC
15 - TRBJ2-7 - TRBV27 CASSLVGGLIREQYF TGTGCCAGCAGTTTAGTCGGGGGGCTCATTAGGGAGCAGTACTTC
14 - TRBJ2-7 TRBD2 TRBV29-1 CSVILAGGMWEQYF TGCAGCGTTATACTAGCGGGAGGAATGTGGGAGCAGTACTTC
16 once TRBJ2-3 TRBD2 TRBV19 CASSTIAGASTDTQYF TGTGCCAGTAGTACCATAGCGGGAGCAAGCACAGATACGCAGTATTTT
15 - TRBJ1-5 TRBD1 TRBV11-3 CASSLSGTGGQPQHF TGTGCCAGCAGCCTTTCCGGGACAGGTGGTCAGCCCCAGCATTTT
14 - TRBJ2-7 TRBD2 TRBV10-3 CAIGTSGGRYEQYF TGTGCCATCGGAACTAGCGGGGGTCGGTACGAGCAGTACTTC
16 - TRBJ2-3 - TRBV7-6 CASSLGVAVGTDTQYF TGTGCCAGCAGCTTAGGCGTTGCCGTGGGCACAGATACGCAGTATTTT
15 - TRBJ2-7 TRBD2 TRBV6-1 CASSEGKRESYEQYF TGTGCCAGCAGTGAAGGAAAGCGGGAGTCCTACGAGCAGTACTTC
14 - TRBJ2-2 - TRBV7-9 CASSEAFSAGELFF TGTGCCAGCAGCGAGGCGTTTAGCGCCGGGGAGCTGTTTTTT
13 - TRBJ1-5 - TRBV6-1 CASNQNSNQPQHF TGTGCCAGCAATCAGAATAGCAATCAGCCCCAGCATTTT
15 - TRBJ1-1 TRBD1 TRBV5-1 CASSGEQGVNTEAFF TGCGCCAGCAGCGGCGAACAGGGGGTGAACACTGAAGCTTTCTTT
17 few TRBJ1-3 TRBD1 TRBV4-1 CASSRPGQGASGNTIYF TGCGCCAGCAGCCGACCGGGACAGGGAGCTTCTGGAAACACCATATATTTT
15 - TRBJ1-4 - TRBV19 CASSTTGSANEKLFF TGTGCCAGTAGTACTACAGGGTCCGCTAATGAAAAACTGTTTTTT
16 - TRBJ1-2 TRBD1 TRBV11-2 CASSTLRTGTNYGYTF TGTGCCAGCAGCACCTTACGGACAGGAACTAACTATGGCTACACCTTC
13 - TRBJ2-5 - TRBV11-2 CASSWQRTSTQYF TGTGCCAGCAGCTGGCAGCGAACCAGCACCCAGTACTTC
15 - TRBJ2-7 TRBD1 TRBV29-1 CSVDFQGQGMDEQYF TGCAGCGTTGACTTCCAGGGACAGGGTATGGACGAGCAGTACTTC
13 - TRBJ1-2 - TRBV19 CASRFEGNYGYTF TGTGCCAGTAGATTCGAGGGTAACTATGGCTACACCTTC
22 - TRBJ2-1 TRBD2 TRBV5-1 CASSFINVAFLSGGSSYNEQFF TGCGCCAGCAGCTTCATCAACGTGGCGTTTTTGAGCGGGGGTAGCTCCTACAATGAGCAGTTCTTC
13 - TRBJ2-3 - TRBV9 CASSVIARDTQYF TGTGCCAGCAGCGTCATCGCACGGGATACGCAGTATTTT
14 - TRBJ1-2 TRBD1 TRBV9 CASSSRQGGNGYTF TGTGCCAGCAGCTCCCGACAGGGGGGGAATGGCTACACCTTC
15 - TRBJ1-3 TRBD1 TRBV19 CASSIGTVSGNTIYF TGTGCCAGTAGTATCGGGACAGTCTCTGGAAACACCATATATTTT
14 - TRBJ1-6 - TRBV7-9 CASSSQAGSPPLHF TGTGCCAGCAGCTCCCAGGCGGGGTCCCCGCCCCTCCACTTT
15 - TRBJ2-7 - TRBV9 CASSVVGSGGSEQYF TGTGCCAGCAGCGTAGTAGGGTCAGGAGGCTCCGAGCAGTACTTC